This is a list of T cell receptor beta chains from one sample in a study of OX40 agonist ivuxolimab in advanced cancers. Clones were sequenced by immunoSEQ multiplex PCR, and TCRdb holds only the in-frame ones, with some missing. The sample has 35,000 to 45,000 clones; 82% are singletons. The sequencing here drew on CD4+ or CD8+ T cells sorted from blood, taken in a trial of the OX40 agonist ivuxolimab. All receptors come from an adult with an advanced solid tumor such as melanoma, head and neck, liver or kidney cancer. Each CDR3 is given with its conserved first and last residue. Each record gives: clone size, D gene, V gene, J gene, CDR3 DNA, CDR3 protein. D genes are given only for firm matches. Where a row states a size, it is once, few, many or the class of an expanded clone; other rows omit it.

>-|-|TRBV7-6|TRBJ2-2
TGTGCCAGCAGCTTCAGGGGTGCCACCGGGGAGCTGTTTTTT
CASSFRGATGELFF
>-|TRBD2|TRBV4-3|TRBJ2-3
TGCGCCAGCAGCCAAGACTGGACTAGCGGGGTGGTAGATACGCAGTATTTT
CASSQDWTSGVVDTQYF
>-|TRBD2|TRBV5-1|TRBJ2-3
TGCGCCAGCAGCCCACTATTTGGGAGAGCGGGAGGTACAGATACGCAGTATTTT
CASSPLFGRAGGTDTQYF
>-|TRBD1|TRBV5-1|TRBJ1-2
TGCGCCAGCAGCGCCGACAGGGGGCAAGGTGGCTACACCTTC
CASSADRGQGGYTF
>-|TRBD1|TRBV7-9|TRBJ2-7
TGTGCCAGCAGCCTAGTCCCGGGACAGGGAACTGAGTCCTACGAGCAGTACTTC
CASSLVPGQGTESYEQYF
>-|-|TRBV19|TRBJ1-2
TGTGCCAGTACCGACCGGGGCCGCTATGGCTACACCTTC
CASTDRGRYGYTF
>-|TRBD2|TRBV7-3|TRBJ2-3
TGTGCCAGCAGCATGACTAGCGGGGGGGCAGATACGCAGTATTTT
CASSMTSGGADTQYF
>once|-|TRBV28|TRBJ2-5
TGTGCCAGCCAGACCGGGACATCTGGGGCCGAGACCCAGTACTTC
CASQTGTSGAETQYF
>-|-|TRBV18|TRBJ2-5
TGTGCCAGCTCACCACCCGCCAGGGGAGGAGAGACCCAGTACTTC
CASSPPARGGETQYF
>-|-|TRBV27|TRBJ1-2
TGTGCCAGCAGCACTGGACCTGCTCAGGCTAACTATGGCTACACCTTC
CASSTGPAQANYGYTF
>once|TRBD1|TRBV29-1|TRBJ2-2
TGCAGCGTGGCAAATCCGGGACAGGGGATGGCCGGGGAGCTGTTTTTT
CSVANPGQGMAGELFF
>-|-|TRBV19|TRBJ1-5
TGTGCCAGTAGTATGTTCCAGGTTGGGTCCCAGCATTTT
CASSMFQVGSQHF
>-|-|TRBV19|TRBJ1-5
TGTGCCAGTAGTACCCAGGGTTCGAGCAATCAGCCCCAGCATTTT
CASSTQGSSNQPQHF
>-|-|TRBV5-4|TRBJ2-1
TGTGCCAGCAGCACAACGGTTGAGCAGTTCTTC
CASSTTVEQFF
>-|-|TRBV27|TRBJ2-5
TGTGCCAGCAGCCTCCGAGGAGCGCGGGGAACAGAGACCCAGTACTTC
CASSLRGARGTETQYF
>few|TRBD1|TRBV2|TRBJ1-5
TGTGCCAGACAGGGGGCCACTAATCAGCCCCAGCATTTT
CARQGATNQPQHF
>once|-|TRBV7-2|TRBJ2-5
TGTGCCAGCAGCCCGACGCCCAGCAATCAAGAGACCCAGTACTTC
CASSPTPSNQETQYF
>-|TRBD1|TRBV5-6|TRBJ2-4
TGTGCCAGCAGCTTGGCCGGACAGGGGATTTTAGCCAAAAACATTCAGTACTTC
CASSLAGQGILAKNIQYF
>-|TRBD2|TRBV7-9|TRBJ2-7
TGTGCCAGCAGGCCCCCTAGCGGGAGGGCCTACGAGCAGTACTTC
CASRPPSGRAYEQYF
>-|-|TRBV7-2|TRBJ1-1
TGTGCCAGCAGCTTAACGGGAAGCACTGAAGCTTTCTTT
CASSLTGSTEAFF
>-|TRBD1|TRBV2|TRBJ2-7
TGTGCCAGCAGACCGGGACAGGGCCTCTACGAGCAGTACTTC
CASRPGQGLYEQYF
>-|TRBD1|TRBV16|TRBJ1-6
TGTGCCAGCAGCCTTCGACAGGGTGATTCACCCCTCCACTTT
CASSLRQGDSPLHF
>-|TRBD2|TRBV19|TRBJ2-1
TGTGCCAGTAGGCGGACTAGCGGGAGTGCGGCGGATGAGCAGTTCTTC
CASRRTSGSAADEQFF
>-|-|TRBV5-6|TRBJ1-2
TGTGCCAGCAGCTTGCTACAGGTTAACTATGGCTACACCTTC
CASSLLQVNYGYTF
>-|TRBD2|TRBV7-8|TRBJ2-2
TGTGCCAGCAGCTTAGTGGTAGCGGGAGGGCCGGGTACCGGGGAGCTGTTTTTT
CASSLVVAGGPGTGELFF
>once|-|TRBV19|TRBJ2-1
TGTGCCAGTAGTATCGGTAGCGTGGATTACAATGAGCAGTTCTTC
CASSIGSVDYNEQFF
>few|-|TRBV6-1|TRBJ2-2
TGTGCCAGCATACAGGGTGACGGGGAGCTGTTTTTT
CASIQGDGELFF
>-|TRBD1|TRBV28|TRBJ2-5
TGTGCCAGCATGGACAGGGAAGAGACCCAGTACTTC
CASMDREETQYF
>medium-sized|TRBD2|TRBV7-2|TRBJ2-7
TGTGCCAGCAGCGTTGGACTAGCGGGAACCCAGGAGCAGTACTTC
CASSVGLAGTQEQYF
>few|TRBD2|TRBV18|TRBJ2-1
TGTGCCAGCTCACCAAGCGGGGGGGCCTACAATGAGCAGTTCTTC
CASSPSGGAYNEQFF
>few|-|TRBV12-5|TRBJ2-1
TGTGCTAGTGGCCCGGGCCCCCTCAATGAGCAGTTCTTC
CASGPGPLNEQFF
>few|-|TRBV27|TRBJ1-4
TGTGCCAGCAGTTTGGCCAGGTTTAATGAAAAACTGTTTTTT
CASSLARFNEKLFF
>-|-|TRBV6-4|TRBJ1-2
TGTGCCACCTCCTTTAAACTAACCTCTAACTATGGCTACACCTTC
CATSFKLTSNYGYTF
>once|TRBD2|TRBV29-1|TRBJ2-1
TGCAGCGTTGAAGGACTAGCGGGAGGAATAAAGTCCTACAATGAGCAGTTCTTC
CSVEGLAGGIKSYNEQFF
>-|-|TRBV28|TRBJ1-2
TGTGCCAGCAGTTCGACAGCTAACTATGGCTACACCTTC
CASSSTANYGYTF
>-|-|TRBV5-8|TRBJ1-5
TGTGCCAGCAGTCTCACAGGGTTTCAGCCCCAGCATTTT
CASSLTGFQPQHF
>once|-|TRBV4-3|TRBJ1-1
TGCGCCAGCAGCCAAGAAGGAATCGGAGGGAACACTGAAGCTTTCTTT
CASSQEGIGGNTEAFF
>once|TRBD1|TRBV7-9|TRBJ2-7
TGTGCCAGCAGGTCGGGACAGGGGGCTAGGGAGCAGTACTTC
CASRSGQGAREQYF
>-|TRBD1|TRBV20-1|TRBJ1-2
TGCAGTGCCGGACAGGTCTATGGCTACACCTTC
CSAGQVYGYTF
>-|-|TRBV27|TRBJ2-5
TGTGCCAGCAGACCACCCAGTCAAGAGACCCAGTACTTC
CASRPPSQETQYF
>-|-|TRBV6-7|TRBJ2-3
TGTGCCAGCAGTTACTCGGCTCCTGGGGATACGCAGTATTTT
CASSYSAPGDTQYF
>-|TRBD1|TRBV2|TRBJ1-1
TGTGCCAGCAGTGCCACAGGGGTAGGGACTGAAGCTTTCTTT
CASSATGVGTEAFF
>few|-|TRBV9|TRBJ2-2
TGTGCCTGCTCCGGGGGCGGGAGACCCGGGGAGCTGTTTTTT
CACSGGGRPGELFF
>-|TRBD2|TRBV27|TRBJ2-1
TGTGCCAGCAGTTTGGGGTGGGAGGGCTCCTACAATGAGCAGTTCTTC
CASSLGWEGSYNEQFF
>-|-|TRBV5-1|TRBJ2-7
TGCGCCAGCAGTGTAGGGGGGACCTACGAGCAGTACTTC
CASSVGGTYEQYF
>-|TRBD1|TRBV28|TRBJ1-2
TGTGCCAGCAGTTTGGGGACAGGGAATGGCTACACCTTC
CASSLGTGNGYTF
>-|-|TRBV27|TRBJ2-7
TGTGCCAGCAGTTTATTAGCGGAGAGCTCCTACGAGCAGTACTTC
CASSLLAESSYEQYF
>-|TRBD1|TRBV28|TRBJ2-1
TGTGCCAGCAGGTTTGGGGGGACAGGGGGCAGGAAAAAGCAGTTCTTC
CASRFGGTGGRKKQFF
>-|TRBD1|TRBV6-6|TRBJ2-7
TGTGCCAGCAGTTACTCCCGGACAGGGATAGACGAGCAGTACTTC
CASSYSRTGIDEQYF
>-|-|TRBV6-5|TRBJ1-1
TGTGCCAGCAAGGGGGGGATGGACACTGAAGCTTTCTTT
CASKGGMDTEAFF
>-|-|TRBV6-6|TRBJ1-1
TGTGCCAGCAGTTACTCTGCAGGGCTTGGCACTGAAGCTTTCTTT
CASSYSAGLGTEAFF
>-|-|TRBV4-3|TRBJ2-5
TGCGCCAGCAGCCAATACGACGACAGGAACCAAGAGACCCAGTACTTC
CASSQYDDRNQETQYF
>few|-|TRBV7-8|TRBJ1-4
TGTGCCAGCAGCTTAGTGAGGACAACTAATGAAAAACTGTTTTTT
CASSLVRTTNEKLFF